This T cell receptor beta chain was documented in a study of shared clonotypes between healthy human individuals. Study background: Per donor, CD8 memory used one plate, CD8 naive used two, CD4 memory used three and CD4 naive used three. Findings and limits, study-wide: At large depth, rarefaction still showed sorted-subset sequencing to be incomplete.

Remarks on this clone: Antigen specificity is unknown.

From germline, CDR1 is LNHDA and CDR2 SQIVND (reference sequence). V gave up 6 bases and J gave up 6 bases, with 14 bases separating them. The CDR3 has 13 amino acids. Per the original data handling: ImmunoSEQ only sent back junction sequences with no quality scores, so filtering was done differently. Clones were sequenced by immunoSEQ multiplex PCR, and TCRdb holds only the in-frame ones, with some missing. That table is the source of V, J and clone size, and D and trimming were worked out from the DNA. The sample has around 1.9 million clones; 90% to 95% are singletons. Positive CCR7 selection of CD45RO-negative cells yielded the naive CD8 cells, and terminally differentiated effector memory CD45RA+ cells were excluded.

The chain recombines TRBV19 with TRBJ1-1; D is possibly TRBD1 (6 bases). The receptor comes from a young man in good health. Some clones in this sample may be carry-over from other donors' samples. Sequencing was performed on naive CD8+ T cells from PBMCs. CDR3 sequence: CASRDRLQAEAFF. Written as DNA, the CDR3 is TGTGCCAGTAGAGACAGGTTACAGGCTGAAGCTTTCTTT.